These 14 T cell receptor beta chains were all obtained from the same sample, sequenced in a study of blood T cell repertoires in COVID-19. The assay was immunoSEQ multiplex PCR, and TCRdb's table has in-frame clones only and misses some. The sample consists of under 150,000 clones, approximately 87% of them appearing once. The source material was PBMCs or T cells enriched from blood (not recorded which). These receptors originate from a man between 45 and 60 years old in a cohort exposed to, infected with or recovered from COVID-19 (not recorded which).

This sequence joins TRBV7-9 and TRBJ1-1; D remains ambiguous. V was pared by 6 bases and J by 2 bases, with 10 bases between. The germline V gene has CDR1 SEHNR and CDR2 FQNEAQ (reference sequence). This CDR3 has 13 residues. CDR3 nucleotide sequence: TGTGCCAGCAGGGAGGAGAGCAACACTGAAGCTTTCTTT. The encoded protein is CASREESNTEAFF. Full variable domain (rest looked up from reference TRBV7-9 and TRBJ1-1): DTGVSQNPRHKITKRGQNVTFRCDPISEHNRLYWYRQTLGQGPEFLTYFQNEAQLEKSRLLSDRFSAERPKGSFSTLEIQRTEQGDSAMYLCASREESNTEAFFGQGTRLTVV.

This chain uses TRBV28 with TRBJ1-2; 8 bases map to TRBD1. The CDR3 is made up of 13 amino acids. V gave up 10 bases and J gave up 2 bases; unmatched junction bases: 6. CDR1 MDHEN and CDR2 SYDVKM come from the germline V gene. Here the CDR3 reads CAISDRANYGYTF. The CDR3, as DNA: TGTGCCATCTCGGACAGGGCGAACTATGGCTACACCTTC.

The CDR3 protein is CASSSDRDRVRGTQYF. The CDR3 DNA follows: TGTGCCAGCAGCTCTGACCGGGACAGGGTTCGGGGGACGCAGTATTTT. The rearrangement joins TRBV7-6 to TRBJ2-3, with 9 bases identical to TRBD1. Per germline, CDR1 SGHVS and CDR2 FNYEAQ. Trimming removed 4 bases from V and 9 bases from J; junction bases left unmatched: 14. The CDR3 runs to 16 residues.

The genes are TRBV7-2 and TRBJ2-2, with TRBD2 identical over 8 bases. V shed 5 bases, J shed 1 base, and the junction held 6 bases outside the gene matches. Germline loops: CDR1 SGHTA, CDR2 FQGNSA. The CDR3 is 16 residues long. CDR3 region: CASSPPGGRNTGELFF. In nucleotides, the CDR3 is TGTGCCAGCAGCCCTCCGGGAGGGAGGAACACCGGGGAGCTGTTTTTT.

The genes are TRBV7-9 and TRBJ1-4; D may be TRBD1 (5 bases). V lost 3 bases and J 0 bases, leaving 8 bases between the germline ends. Germline assignment: CDR1 SEHNR and CDR2 FQNEAQ (reference sequence). The CDR3 extends over 15 amino acids. The CDR3 DNA reads TGTGCCAGCAGCTTCGACAGCTCAACTAATGAAAAACTGTTTTTT. Residues: CASSFDSSTNEKLFF.

This clone was detected once. The V and J genes are TRBV7-2 and TRBJ2-1, with 12 bases identical to TRBD2. The CDR3 has 16 residues. The germline V gene encodes CDR1 SGHTA and CDR2 FQGNSA. J was trimmed by 4 bases and V by 1 base; bases with no gene match: 2. The CDR3 DNA sequence: TGTGCCAGCAGCTTAGAGACTAGCGGGGGATACAATGAGCAGTTCTTC. This encodes CASSLETSGGYNEQFF.

This clone was counted a few times. This rearrangement joins TRBV7-6 to TRBJ2-5; no firm D call. The CDR3 sequence is 12 residues long. V was trimmed by 10 bases and J by 1 base, leaving 10 bases between them. The germline V gene has CDR1 SGHVS and CDR2 FNYEAQ. The CDR3 here is CATSRFQETQYF. Here the CDR3 DNA reads TGTGCCACCTCCCGTTTCCAAGAGACCCAGTACTTC.

CDR3 sequence reads: CASSESVEVQYF. The CDR3 DNA reads TGTGCCAGCAGTGAATCTGTGGAGGTGCAGTACTTC. The chain recombines TRBV2 with TRBJ2-7; a weak D match, TRBD2 (5 bases). This CDR3 contains 12 residues. Trimming left V 2 bases short and J 9 bases short, with 11 bases between. CDR1 SNHLY and CDR2 FYNNEI come from the germline V gene.

The sample holds one count of this clone. This chain connects TRBV3-1 (or the pseudogene TRBV3-2) to TRBJ2-5; the match to TRBD2 covers 9 bases. The CDR3 runs to 16 residues. With V trimmed by 4 bases and J by 3 bases, 9 bases remained unmatched. Germline CDR1 LGHDT, CDR2 YNNKEL (reference sequence). Written as DNA, the CDR3 is TGTGCCAGCAGCCTCCTGACGGCGGGAGGGAAAGAGACCCAGTACTTC. It yields the protein CASSLLTAGGKETQYF.

This sequence joins TRBV12-3 or TRBV12-4 and TRBJ2-3; tentatively, D is TRBD2 (5 bases). V gave up 4 bases and J gave up 7 bases, with 9 bases separating them. This CDR3 has 12 residues. The CDR3 region has the DNA TGTGCCAGCAGTTCGGAGGTTTATACGCAGTATTTT. Translation: CASSSEVYTQYF.

This clone was seen only once. The chain joins TRBV12-3 or TRBV12-4 to TRBJ1-2; no clear D. There are 12 residues in the CDR3. V dropped 3 bases and J dropped 4 bases, with 6 bases sitting between them. The CDR3 loop is CASSFRFYGYTF. The CDR3 DNA reads as TGTGCCAGCAGTTTCCGGTTCTATGGCTACACCTTC.

This clone occurred once. This chain uses TRBV13 with TRBJ1-2; 7 bases agree with TRBD1. CDR1 is PRHDT and CDR2 is FYEKMQ in the germline V gene (reference sequence). The ends lost 5 bases at V and 4 bases at J; junction bases unmatched: 10. The CDR3 spans 15 residues. The CDR3 nucleotides are TGTGCCAGCAGCCCGCCGGGACAGAAAGTCTATGGCTACACCTTC. It yields the protein CASSPPGQKVYGYTF. Filled out from reference TRBV13 and TRBJ1-2, the complete variable domain reads AAGVIQSPRHLIKEKRETATLKCYPIPRHDTVYWYQQGPGQDPQFLISFYEKMQSDKGSIPDRFSAQQFSDYHSELNMSSLELGDSALYFCASSPPGQKVYGYTFGSGTRLTVV.

The CDR3 DNA is TGCGCCAGCAGCTTGGGACTAGCGGGAGGTCAATCCTACGAGCAGTACTTC. It yields the protein CASSLGLAGGQSYEQYF. The chain uses TRBV5-1 and TRBJ2-7, with 13 bases fitting TRBD2. This CDR3 contains 17 residues. Germline V CDR1 and CDR2: SGHRS, YFSETQ. Trimming removed 0 bases from V and 1 base from J; junction bases left unmatched: 4.

This rearrangement joins TRBV9 to TRBJ2-7; D possibly corresponds to TRBD2 (5 bases). V was pared by 4 bases and J by 2 bases, with 16 bases between. Germline V lookup: CDR1 SGDLS, CDR2 YYNGEE. The CDR3 consists of 15 residues. The chain's CDR3 is CASSQETGITYEQYF. The DNA for the CDR3 is TGTGCCAGCAGCCAAGAGACGGGAATTACCTACGAGCAGTACTTC.